The 25 T cell receptor beta chains presented below share a single source sample, sequenced in a study of T cells in Graves' hyperthyroidism and ophthalmopathy. Amplified TCR beta CDR3 regions came from RNA transcripts. A set of HTBI primers served as the primers for a first-round RT-PCR of the TCR CDR3. TCRdb recomputed calls from the multiplex PCR reads with MiXCR, one row per CDR3 protein. The data contain roughly 180,000 distinct CDR3 sequences, about 9% of them singletons. Sequenced material: blood. The receptors stem from a woman under 30 with Graves' hyperthyroidism that later progressed to Graves' ophthalmopathy.

V is TRBV3-1 and J is TRBJ1-6; 7 positions agree with TRBD1. The CDR3 has 15 residues. CDR1 LGHDT and CDR2 YNNKEL come from the germline V gene (reference sequence). V was clipped by 3 bases and J by 6 bases; unmatched bases: 5. For the CDR3, the DNA is TGTGCCAGCAGCCATTTGACAGGGTCTAATTCACCCCTCCACTTT. Translation gives CASSHLTGSNSPLHF. Variable domain in full (rest from reference TRBV3-1 and TRBJ1-6): DTAVSQTPKYLVTQMGNDKSIKCEQNLGHDTMYWYKQDSKKFLKIMFSYNNKELIINETVPNRFSPKSPDKAHLNLHINSLELGDSAVYFCASSHLTGSNSPLHFGNGTRLTVT.

Points on this clonotype: A junction end diverges from the germline sequence, so it may reflect a read error. The chain joins TRBV19 to TRBJ1-2; the match to TRBD1 covers 7 bases. CDR3 length: 14 amino acids. Germline lookup yields CDR1 LNHDA and CDR2 SQIVND (reference sequence). The CDR3 DNA follows: TGTGCCAGTAGGCCAGGGGGTTTACTCTATGGCCACACCTTC. It is translated as CASRPGGLLYGHTF.

The genes are TRBV9 and TRBJ2-2; 8 bases match TRBD2. J was trimmed by 3 bases and V by 2 bases; bases with no gene match: 3. The germline CDR1 and CDR2 sequences are SGDLS and YYNGEE. The CDR3 is 15 residues long. The CDR3 protein is CASSVGTSDTGELFF. CDR3 DNA: TGTGCCAGCAGCGTTGGGACTAGTGACACCGGGGAGCTGTTTTTT.

This clonotype was observed many times. The CDR3 reads CASSLSGAGDEQYF. CDR3 sequence (DNA): TGTGCCAGCAGTTTATCCGGGGCGGGTGACGAGCAGTACTTC. This chain links TRBV12-3 or TRBV12-4 with TRBJ2-7; D may be TRBD1 or TRBD2 (5 bases each). With 2 bases removed from V and 5 bases from J, the gap between germline ends came to 13 bases. The CDR3 sequence is 14 residues long.

In this sample, this clonotype turned up many times. The V call is TRBV2, the J call TRBJ1-4; D is ambiguous. Germline V gene data show CDR1 as SNHLY and CDR2 as FYNNEI. The V and J ends lost 6 bases and 6 bases respectively, with 20 bases between them. This CDR3 region has 16 residues. CDR3 DNA: TGTGCCAGCAGGGTGGAATTGAGTTTTTTCGATGAAAAACTGTTTTTT. Translation gives CASRVELSFFDEKLFF.

Many counts were recorded for this clonotype. The chain couples TRBV5-1 to TRBJ1-1; D is perhaps TRBD1 (5 bases). From germline, CDR1 is SGHRS and CDR2 YFSETQ. CDR3 length: 13 residues. V lost 7 bases and J 8 bases, leaving 18 bases between the germline ends. The DNA for the CDR3 is TGCGCCAGCGCTAGGGGCAGCGCAACCGAAGCTTTCTTT. Its translation: CASARGSATEAFF. The variable domain in full, with the rest retrieved from reference TRBV5-1 and TRBJ1-1, is KAGVTQTPRYLIKTRGQQVTLSCSPISGHRSVSWYQQTPGQGLQFLFEYFSETQRNKGNFPGRFSGRQFSNSRSEMNVSTLELGDSALYLCASARGSATEAFFGQGTRLTVV.

This clonotype turned up a few times. The chain has TRBV25-1 and TRBJ2-4, with D perhaps being TRBD1 or TRBD2 (5 bases each). Germline lookup yields CDR1 MGHDK and CDR2 SYGVNS. CDR3 length: 15 residues. V dropped 5 bases and J dropped 7 bases, with 18 bases sitting between them. CDR3 nucleotides: TGTGCCAGCAGTATGGGGGATCGTAGTTGGAACATTCAGTACTTC. It codes for CASSMGDRSWNIQYF.

There are a few counts of this clonotype. The junction differs from germline at one of its ends, possibly a read error. The chain links TRBV7-8 to TRBJ2-5, with 8 bases matching TRBD1. The length of the CDR3 is 17 residues. CDR1 and CDR2 from the germline V gene are SGHVS and FQNEAQ. The CDR3 here is CASRLVQGEISQETQYF. CDR3 DNA sequence: TGTGCCAGCCGCTTAGTACAGGGGGAAATCTCCCAAGAGACCCAGTACTTC.

This clonotype has ten or more counts. The chain has TRBV27 and TRBJ2-2, with TRBD2 matching 10 bases. Per germline, CDR1 MNHEY and CDR2 SMNVEV (reference sequence). V lost 1 base and J lost 4; bases outside the gene matches: 3. This CDR3 is 16 amino acids long. In DNA, the CDR3 is TGTGCCAGCAGTTTATTCCCTAGCGGGAGCACCGGGGAGCTGTTTTTT. It is translated as CASSLFPSGSTGELFF.

This clonotype came up many times. The rearrangement joins TRBV27 to TRBJ1-2; a possible D gene is TRBD1 (6 bases). This CDR3 comprises 13 residues. The germline CDR1 and CDR2 sequences are MNHEY and SMNVEV (reference sequence). Trimming removed 6 bases from V and 6 bases from J, with 14 bases in between. The CDR3 sequence: CASRSTGIDGYTF. CDR3 nucleotides: TGTGCCAGCAGATCTACAGGGATTGATGGCTACACCTTC.

In this sample, this clonotype turned up a few times. The chain has TRBV5-4 and TRBJ2-2, with TRBD2 as a possible D gene (5 bases). Germline V lookup: CDR1 SGHNT, CDR2 YYREEE (reference sequence). The V end was cut by 3 bases, the J end by 4 bases, with 19 bases between. The CDR3 length is 17 residues. The CDR3 loop reads CASSSIDRDAGTGELFF. DNA of the CDR3: TGTGCCAGCAGCTCAATCGACCGGGATGCTGGCACCGGGGAGCTGTTTTTT. Supplemented by reference TRBV5-4 and TRBJ2-2, the full variable domain reads ETGVTQSPTHLIKTRGQQVTLRCSSQSGHNTVSWYQQALGQGPQFIFQYYREEENGRGNFPPRFSGLQFPNYSSELNVNALELDDSALYLCASSSIDRDAGTGELFFGEGSRLTVL.

The rearrangement uses TRBV2 and TRBJ2-2; D perhaps matches TRBD2 (7 bases). Germline V lookup: CDR1 SNHLY, CDR2 FYNNEI. Trimming removed 1 base at V and 2 bases at J, with 14 bases between. The CDR3 has 17 residues. The CDR3, as DNA: TGTGCCAGCAGTGAAGTGGGCGGGGGCTTTAACACCGGGGAGCTGTTTTTT. Translating it yields CASSEVGGGFNTGELFF.

This clonotype came up many times. The rearrangement links TRBV20-1 to TRBJ2-1; maybe TRBD1 (6 bases). The ends were cut back, 4 bases at V and 4 bases at J, with 23 bases in the middle. The germline V gene encodes CDR1 DFQATT and CDR2 SNEGSKA (reference sequence). The CDR3 extends over 17 amino acids. The CDR3 here is CSAKPLTGTRPYNEQFF. CDR3 bases: TGCAGTGCTAAGCCCCTGACAGGTACCCGCCCGTACAATGAGCAGTTCTTC.

This clonotype has only a few counts. The V and J genes are TRBV20-1 and TRBJ1-2; weak D call: TRBD1 (6 bases). The CDR3 extends over 12 amino acids. Per the germline V gene, CDR1 is DFQATT and CDR2 is SNEGSKA (reference sequence). V lost 7 bases to trimming and J lost 2 bases, with 11 bases between them. CDR3 loop: CSVRGANYGYTF. The CDR3 coding sequence is TGCAGTGTCAGGGGAGCGAACTATGGCTACACCTTC.

This clonotype was observed many times. The V gene is TRBV20-1, the J gene TRBJ2-5; 13 nucleotides line up with TRBD2. The CDR3 totals 16 residues. The J segment lost 0 bases and the V segment lost 5 bases, leaving 6 bases of the junction unmatched. Germline V lookup: CDR1 DFQATT, CDR2 SNEGSKA (reference sequence). In DNA form, the CDR3 reads TGCAGTGCTGAGGGACTAGCGGGGATAGACCAAGAGACCCAGTACTTC. Amino acids: CSAEGLAGIDQETQYF.

The chain has TRBV29-1 and TRBJ1-2; TRBD1 might be the D (5 bases). V lost 4 bases to trimming and J lost 2 bases, with 8 bases between them. The germline CDR1 and CDR2 sequences are SQVTM and ANQGSEA. The CDR3 length is 12 residues. The DNA of the CDR3 is TGCAGCGTTGTGAGACAGAACTATGGCTACACCTTC. Its translation: CSVVRQNYGYTF.

This clonotype appeared many times. The chain's CDR3 is CASRFDSSSNPYEQYF. The CDR3 DNA reads TGTGCCAGCAGGTTCGATAGCTCTTCGAATCCCTACGAGCAGTACTTC. The rearrangement uses TRBV4-2 and TRBJ2-7; D gene unclear. Germline CDR1 reads LGHNA; CDR2 reads YNFKEQ. The CDR3 has 16 amino acids. V was trimmed by 6 bases and J by 2 bases, leaving 20 bases between them.

This clonotype was recorded many times. V is TRBV19 and J is TRBJ1-5; D is ambiguous. Germline V gives CDR1 LNHDA, CDR2 SQIVND (reference sequence). The CDR3 runs 13 residues. V lost 4 bases and J 7 bases, leaving 11 bases between the germline ends. This chain's CDR3 is CASSTQNKQPQHF. CDR3 coding DNA: TGTGCCAGTAGTACGCAGAACAAGCAGCCCCAGCATTTT.

In this sample, this clonotype turned up many times. The chain employs TRBV2 and TRBJ2-3; a possible D gene is TRBD1 (6 bases). This CDR3 comprises 15 residues. V gave up 10 bases and J gave up 0 bases, with 17 bases separating them. Germline V gene sequence: CDR1 SNHLY, CDR2 FYNNEI. In DNA, the CDR3 is TGTGCCACCGTCGGGACATCACGCAGCACAGATACGCAGTATTTT. Protein: CATVGTSRSTDTQYF.

V and J are TRBV6-2 or TRBV6-3 and TRBJ2-1; unclear D gene. From germline, CDR1 is MNHEY and CDR2 SVGEGT. CDR3 length equals 15 residues. V was pared by 0 bases and J by 5 bases, with 11 bases between. The CDR3 protein is CASSYSYTDDNEQFF. CDR3 DNA: TGTGCCAGCAGTTACTCATACACTGACGACAATGAGCAGTTCTTC.

At least ten counts were recorded for this clonotype. The chain recombines TRBV28 with TRBJ1-2, with TRBD1 as a possible D gene (6 bases). V lost 3 bases and J lost 2, with 13 bases in between. The CDR3 is 15 residues long. CDR1 is MDHEN, CDR2 SYDVKM, per germline. This chain's CDR3 is CASSLEGTGNYGYTF. The CDR3 coding sequence is TGTGCCAGCAGTTTGGAAGGAACAGGGAACTATGGCTACACCTTC.

This clonotype occurred many times. In DNA, the CDR3 is TGTGCCAGCAGCTTTACGGGGAGAGACAATGAGCAGTTCTTC. Its translation: CASSFTGRDNEQFF. This chain uses TRBV11-2 with TRBJ2-1; D may be TRBD2 (5 bases). The CDR3 length is 14 residues. V lost 3 bases and J 5 bases, leaving 11 bases between the germline ends. Germline values: CDR1 SGHAT, CDR2 FQNNGV. Full variable domain (missing parts from reference TRBV11-2 and TRBJ2-1): EAGVAQSPRYKIIEKRQSVAFWCNPISGHATLYWYQQILGQGPKLLIQFQNNGVVDDSQLPKDRFSAERLKGVDSTLKIQPAKLEDSAVYLCASSFTGRDNEQFFGPGTRLTVL.

This clonotype was recorded many times. V is TRBV18 and J is TRBJ1-5, with D hard to call. CDR3 length equals 13 residues. Trimming cost V 0 bases and J 7 bases, with 7 bases left between them. Germline V lookup: CDR1 KGHSH, CDR2 LQKENI. CDR3 residues: CASSPPGVQPQHF. In DNA form, the CDR3 reads TGTGCCAGCTCACCACCCGGGGTCCAGCCCCAGCATTTT. Complete variable domain (other parts from reference TRBV18 and TRBJ1-5): NAGVMQNPRHLVRRRGQEARLRCSPMKGHSHVYWYRQLPEEGLKFMVYLQKENIIDESGMPKERFSAEFPKEGPSILRIQQVVRGDSAAYFCASSPPGVQPQHFGDGTRLSIL.

In this sample, this clonotype turned up a few times. Being one base from a much bigger clone, this may be a read error. This chain joins TRBV24-1 and TRBJ2-2; the match to TRBD1 covers 7 bases. The CDR3 has 14 residues. V lost 9 bases, J lost 0 bases, and 3 bases stayed unmatched. Germline V gene sequence: CDR1 KGHDR, CDR2 SFDVKD. CDR3: CATPGTANTGELFF. Written as DNA, the CDR3 is TGTGCCACCCCCGGGACAGCGAACACCGGGGAGCTGTTTTTT.

This clonotype was recorded many times. This rearrangement joins TRBV28 to TRBJ2-4, with D maybe TRBD1 (6 bases). V dropped 5 bases and J dropped 6 bases, with 11 bases sitting between them. This CDR3 has 13 amino acids. CDR1 and CDR2 (germline): MDHEN, SYDVKM. CDR3: CASSPTGTNIQYF. The CDR3 DNA follows: TGTGCCAGCAGTCCAACAGGGACAAACATTCAGTACTTC.